This TCR beta chain comes out of a study of CD8 T cells in Susac syndrome. About this clonotype: Its antigen is currently unknown.

The V and J ends lost 3 bases and 1 base, in that order; junction bases with no gene match: 3. The length of the CDR3 is 14 residues. Germline loops: CDR1 KGHSH, CDR2 LQKENI. Findings and caveats of the study: The authors acknowledged that their TCR sequencing and HLA analysis involved a relatively small number of individuals.

An amount of RNA that ranged from roughly 0.5 to 1 ug was reverse transcribed with random hexamers. The method of amplification for TCR beta CDR3 was immunoSEQ multiplex PCR, covering 54 Vbeta and 13 Jbeta. Each CDR3 protein gets one entry after TCRdb re-called the immunoSEQ multiplex PCR reads with MiXCR. The repertoire holds 150,000 to 200,000 distinct CDR3 sequences, around 95% seen once, with roughly 0.14% in the top ten. Sequenced input: CD4+ T cells from PBMCs. The clonotype was recovered from a human donor in good health. The genes are TRBV18 and TRBJ2-7; 7 nucleotides line up with TRBD1. The CDR3 nucleotides read TGTGCCAGCTCACCCGGGACAGAGTCCTACGAGCAGTACTTC. The encoded protein is CASSPGTESYEQYF. The complete variable domain, with remaining parts taken from reference TRBV18 and TRBJ2-7, reads NAGVMQNPRHLVRRRGQEARLRCSPMKGHSHVYWYRQLPEEGLKFMVYLQKENIIDESGMPKERFSAEFPKEGPSILRIQQVVRGDSAAYFCASSPGTESYEQYFGPGTRLTVT.